Listed here are 21 T cell receptor beta chains from one sample, sequenced in a study of B cell selection in AIRE deficiency. The regulatory T cell sort gate was CD4+CD25hiCD127low/negative. TCRdb's copy holds only in-frame clones and misses some; the assay was immunoSEQ multiplex PCR. The data hold about 18,000 clones, with about 93% observed a single time. The specimen sequenced was CD4+CD25+ Tregs sorted from PBMCs. Receptors were obtained from a human donor in good health.

This clone was observed a single time. The rearrangement uses TRBV19 and TRBJ1-4; D might be TRBD1 (5 bases). The CDR3 is made up of 15 amino acids. Trimming stripped 5 bases from V and 0 bases from J, with 10 bases between. Germline assignment: CDR1 LNHDA and CDR2 SQIVND (reference sequence). The chain's CDR3 is CASSSGGATNEKLFF. The DNA of the CDR3 is TGTGCCAGTAGTTCTGGGGGGGCAACTAATGAAAAACTGTTTTTT.

This sequence joins TRBV19 and TRBJ1-5; TRBD1 aligns across 9 bases. CDR3 length: 18 residues. V was pared by 5 bases and J by 4 bases, with 15 bases of the junction left unmatched. Germline values: CDR1 LNHDA, CDR2 SQIVND (reference sequence). As DNA, the CDR3 is TGTGCCAGTAGTCACCGGGACAGGGACTCCAAAGGGAATCAGCCCCAGCATTTT. Its translation is CASSHRDRDSKGNQPQHF.

The V and J genes are TRBV9 and TRBJ2-3; D gene unclear. V was clipped by 0 bases and J by 5 bases, with 16 bases between them. The CDR3 consists of 16 residues. Germline V gene sequence: CDR1 SGDLS, CDR2 YYNGEE. The CDR3 loop is CASSVGGVSAEDTQYF. Written as DNA, the CDR3 is TGTGCCAGCAGCGTAGGTGGTGTTTCGGCGGAAGATACGCAGTATTTT.

The J gene is TRBJ2-3, the V gene TRBV27; tentatively, D is TRBD2 (5 bases). Deletions cut 4 bases from V and 3 bases from J, with 11 bases between. The CDR3 contains 14 residues. Germline V lookup: CDR1 MNHEY, CDR2 SMNVEV (reference sequence). The CDR3 nucleotides read TGTGCCAGCAGTTACCGGGATACGACAGATACGCAGTATTTT. It yields the protein CASSYRDTTDTQYF.

J is TRBJ1-3 and V is TRBV9, with 10 bases aligning to TRBD1. V lost 0 bases and J lost 5; bases outside the gene matches: 8. The CDR3 extends over 17 amino acids. Germline V gene data show CDR1 as SGDLS and CDR2 as YYNGEE. The CDR3 here is CASSVEDTDRGRNTIYF. The CDR3 coding sequence is TGTGCCAGCAGCGTAGAGGATACAGACAGGGGGCGAAACACCATATATTTT.

The rearrangement links TRBV19 to TRBJ2-7; D remains unclear. CDR3 length: 12 residues. Trimming shortened V by 5 bases and J by 5 bases, and 10 bases separated the two germline ends. Per germline, CDR1 LNHDA and CDR2 SQIVND (reference sequence). For the CDR3, the DNA is TGTGCCAGTAGTCCAGGTTTCCACGAGCAGTACTTC. Residues: CASSPGFHEQYF.

This clone occurred once. The V call is TRBV2, the J call TRBJ1-4, with TRBD1 as a possible D gene (5 bases). Germline V gene sequence: CDR1 SNHLY, CDR2 FYNNEI. The CDR3 length is 14 residues. Trimming took 4 bases from V and 8 from J, leaving 14 bases between them. The CDR3 region is CASSGQGGREKLFF. DNA of the CDR3: TGTGCCAGCAGTGGGCAGGGAGGCAGGGAAAAACTGTTTTTT.

The V call is TRBV11-3, the J call TRBJ2-1; 7 bases line up with TRBD1. There are 14 residues in the CDR3. The junction had 11 bases not matched to a gene; V was cut back by 5 bases and J by 10 bases. The germline V gene encodes CDR1 SGHNT and CDR2 YENEEA. CDR3 sequence reads: CASSPGGRGDEQFF. CDR3 coding DNA: TGTGCCAGCAGCCCAGGGGGTAGAGGGGACGAGCAGTTCTTC.

This chain connects TRBV5-5 to TRBJ2-1; maybe TRBD1 (6 bases). This CDR3 comprises 12 residues. Trimming took 3 bases from V and 15 from J, leaving 16 bases between them. Looked up from germline, CDR1 is SGHKS and CDR2 is YYEKEE (reference sequence). The CDR3 reads CASSSTNRVSFF. CDR3 in DNA: TGTGCCAGCAGCTCCACAAACAGGGTTTCGTTCTTC. Complete variable domain (other parts from reference TRBV5-5 and TRBJ2-1): DAGVTQSPTHLIKTRGQQVTLRCSPISGHKSVSWYQQVLGQGPQFIFQYYEKEERGRGNFPDRFSARQFPNYSSELNVNALLLGDSALYLCASSSTNRVSFFGPGTRLTVL.

The chain recombines TRBV7-6 with TRBJ2-1, with 7 nucleotides matching TRBD1. From germline, CDR1 is SGHVS and CDR2 FNYEAQ. After removal of 1 base from V and 1 base from J, the junction contained 1 base not matched to a gene. The CDR3 contains 15 residues. CDR3 in DNA: TGTGCCAGCAGCTTAGGGGACAGATCCTACAATGAGCAGTTCTTC. Amino acid sequence: CASSLGDRSYNEQFF.

The chain uses TRBV27 and TRBJ2-1, with D maybe TRBD2 (6 bases). Germline values: CDR1 MNHEY, CDR2 SMNVEV (reference sequence). The CDR3 loop spans 13 amino acids. V dropped 6 bases and J dropped 6 bases, with 12 bases sitting between them. In DNA form, the CDR3 reads TGTGCCAGCAGGGAAGCGGGCCTCAATGAGCAGTTCTTC. This encodes CASREAGLNEQFF.

The V and J genes are TRBV7-8 and TRBJ2-1; 10 bases are shared with TRBD2. The V gene end was trimmed by 4 bases and the J gene end by 3 bases; junction bases not matched to a gene: 0. There are 14 residues in the CDR3. CDR1 and CDR2 (germline): SGHVS, FQNEAQ. This chain's CDR3 is CASSSSGSYNEQFF. CDR3 in DNA: TGTGCCAGCAGCTCTAGCGGGAGCTACAATGAGCAGTTCTTC.

The chain combines TRBV5-1 with TRBJ2-7, with D hard to call. CDR1 and CDR2 from the germline V gene are SGHRS and YFSETQ. Trimming removed 0 bases at V and 0 bases at J, with 10 bases between. CDR3 size: 15 residues. Here the CDR3 reads CASSLAGRLSYEQYF. The DNA for the CDR3 is TGCGCCAGCAGCTTGGCGGGTCGGCTCTCCTACGAGCAGTACTTC.

The gene calls are TRBV7-9 and TRBJ2-1; 10 bases agree with TRBD1. The CDR3 loop spans 15 amino acids. CDR1 is SEHNR, CDR2 FQNEAQ, per germline (reference sequence). J gave up 6 bases and V 5 bases, and 7 bases lay outside the gene matches. CDR3 region: CASSLRTGGGNEQFF. CDR3 DNA sequence: TGTGCCAGCAGCCTGCGGACAGGGGGGGGCAATGAGCAGTTCTTC.

The genes are TRBV5-5 and TRBJ2-5; D is possibly TRBD2 (6 bases). The CDR3 spans 15 residues. Between the trimmed V and J ends, which lost 4 bases and 3 bases, there was a span of 16 bases. The germline gives CDR1 SGHKS, CDR2 YYEKEE (reference sequence). The CDR3 DNA reads TGTGCCAGCAGCCGCCCGGAGGGCGGTAAAGAGACCCAGTACTTC. Translated: CASSRPEGGKETQYF. Full variable domain (rest looked up from reference TRBV5-5 and TRBJ2-5): DAGVTQSPTHLIKTRGQQVTLRCSPISGHKSVSWYQQVLGQGPQFIFQYYEKEERGRGNFPDRFSARQFPNYSSELNVNALLLGDSALYLCASSRPEGGKETQYFGPGTRLLVL.

J is TRBJ1-5 and V is TRBV2; 8 bases agree with TRBD1. The V and J ends lost 7 bases and 3 bases, in that order; junction bases with no gene match: 8. CDR3 size: 15 residues. Germline V gene data show CDR1 as SNHLY and CDR2 as FYNNEI. This CDR3 is CASNPDRALNQPQHF. In DNA, the CDR3 is TGTGCCAGCAACCCGGACAGGGCACTCAATCAGCCCCAGCATTTT.

This rearrangement joins TRBV5-1 to TRBJ1-6; possibly TRBD1 for D (6 bases). This CDR3 is 17 amino acids long. Trimming left V 1 base short and J 7 bases short, with 18 bases between. Germline loops: CDR1 SGHRS, CDR2 YFSETQ. CDR3 loop: CASSLSYQAGDNSPLHF. The DNA for the CDR3 is TGCGCCAGCAGCTTGTCATATCAGGCAGGGGACAATTCACCCCTCCACTTT.

This sequence joins TRBV15 and TRBJ2-5; 9 bases align to TRBD2. The germline gives CDR1 LNHNV, CDR2 YYDKDF (reference sequence). V was pared by 0 bases and J by 2 bases, with 4 bases of the junction left unmatched. The CDR3 sequence is 16 residues long. DNA of the CDR3: TGTGCCACCAGCAGAGACCAAGGACTAGCGCAAGAGACCCAGTACTTC. Its protein product is CATSRDQGLAQETQYF.

This sequence joins TRBV19 and TRBJ1-6; D remains ambiguous. The CDR3 runs 13 residues. In germline, CDR1 is LNHDA, CDR2 SQIVND (reference sequence). Trimming removed 7 bases at V and 6 bases at J, with 10 bases between. As DNA, the CDR3 is TGTGCCAGTAACCTGCGGGCTAATTCACCCCTCCACTTT. Amino acids: CASNLRANSPLHF.

The rearrangement uses TRBV7-9 and TRBJ2-5; 9 bases line up with TRBD1. The V and J ends lost 1 base and 11 bases, in that order; junction bases with no gene match: 8. The CDR3 loop spans 14 amino acids. Germline-derived CDR1 and CDR2 are SEHNR and FQNEAQ (reference sequence). CDR3 nucleotides: TGTGCCAGCAGCTTAGAAGGGACAGGGATAGTACAGTACTTC. It is translated as CASSLEGTGIVQYF.

This rearrangement joins TRBV5-1 to TRBJ1-1; no firm D call. This CDR3 is 15 amino acids long. Trimming cost V 0 bases and J 0 bases, with 9 bases left between them. The germline CDR1 and CDR2 sequences are SGHRS and YFSETQ. The CDR3 loop reads CASSLGVWVNTEAFF. CDR3 nucleotides: TGCGCCAGCAGCTTGGGGGTTTGGGTGAACACTGAAGCTTTCTTT.